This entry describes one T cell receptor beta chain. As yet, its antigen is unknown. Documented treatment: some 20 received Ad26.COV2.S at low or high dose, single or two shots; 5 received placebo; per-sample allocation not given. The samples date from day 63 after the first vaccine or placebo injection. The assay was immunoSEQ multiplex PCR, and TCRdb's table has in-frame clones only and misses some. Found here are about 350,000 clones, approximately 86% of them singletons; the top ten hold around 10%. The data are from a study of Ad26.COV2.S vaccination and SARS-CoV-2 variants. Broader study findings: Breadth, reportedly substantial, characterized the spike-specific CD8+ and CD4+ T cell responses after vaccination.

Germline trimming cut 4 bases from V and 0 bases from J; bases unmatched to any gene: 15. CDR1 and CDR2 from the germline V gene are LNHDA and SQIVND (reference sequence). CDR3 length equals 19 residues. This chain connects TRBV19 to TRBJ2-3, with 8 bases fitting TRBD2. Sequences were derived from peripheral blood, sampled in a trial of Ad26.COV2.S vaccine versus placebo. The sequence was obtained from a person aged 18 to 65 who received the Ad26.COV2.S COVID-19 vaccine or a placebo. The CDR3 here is CASSRYGATSGGSTDTQYF. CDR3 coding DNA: TGTGCCAGTAGTAGGTACGGGGCTACTAGCGGAGGGAGCACAGATACGCAGTATTTT.